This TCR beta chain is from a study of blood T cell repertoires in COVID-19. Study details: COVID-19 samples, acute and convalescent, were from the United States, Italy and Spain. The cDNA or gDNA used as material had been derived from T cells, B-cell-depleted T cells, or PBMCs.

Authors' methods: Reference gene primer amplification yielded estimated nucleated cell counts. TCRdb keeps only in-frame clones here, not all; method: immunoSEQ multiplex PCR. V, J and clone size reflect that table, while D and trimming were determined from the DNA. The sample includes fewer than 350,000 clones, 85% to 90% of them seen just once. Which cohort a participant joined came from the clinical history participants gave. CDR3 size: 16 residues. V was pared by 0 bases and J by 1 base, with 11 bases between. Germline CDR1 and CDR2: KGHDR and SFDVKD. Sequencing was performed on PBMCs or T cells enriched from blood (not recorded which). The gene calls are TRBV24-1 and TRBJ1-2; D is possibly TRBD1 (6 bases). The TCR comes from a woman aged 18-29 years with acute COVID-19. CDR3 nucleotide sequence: TGTGCCACCAGTGATTTGCCCACAGGGATTAACTATGGCTACACCTTC. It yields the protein CATSDLPTGINYGYTF.